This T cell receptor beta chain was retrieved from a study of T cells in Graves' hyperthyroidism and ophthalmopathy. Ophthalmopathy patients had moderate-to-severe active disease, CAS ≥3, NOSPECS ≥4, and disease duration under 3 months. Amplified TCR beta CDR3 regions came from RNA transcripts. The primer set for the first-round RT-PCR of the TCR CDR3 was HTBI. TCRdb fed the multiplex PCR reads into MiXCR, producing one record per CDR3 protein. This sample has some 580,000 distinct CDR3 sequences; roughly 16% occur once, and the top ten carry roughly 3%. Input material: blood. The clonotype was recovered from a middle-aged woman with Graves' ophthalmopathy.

DNA for the CDR3: TGTGCCAGTAGAAGACTAGTCTTCACCGGGGAGCTGTTTTTT. It encodes CASRRLVFTGELFF. The chain is built from TRBV19 and TRBJ2-2; D might be TRBD2 (6 bases). Looked up from germline, CDR1 is LNHDA and CDR2 is SQIVND (reference sequence). V was clipped by 6 bases and J by 4 bases, with 12 bases between them. This CDR3 is built from 14 residues.